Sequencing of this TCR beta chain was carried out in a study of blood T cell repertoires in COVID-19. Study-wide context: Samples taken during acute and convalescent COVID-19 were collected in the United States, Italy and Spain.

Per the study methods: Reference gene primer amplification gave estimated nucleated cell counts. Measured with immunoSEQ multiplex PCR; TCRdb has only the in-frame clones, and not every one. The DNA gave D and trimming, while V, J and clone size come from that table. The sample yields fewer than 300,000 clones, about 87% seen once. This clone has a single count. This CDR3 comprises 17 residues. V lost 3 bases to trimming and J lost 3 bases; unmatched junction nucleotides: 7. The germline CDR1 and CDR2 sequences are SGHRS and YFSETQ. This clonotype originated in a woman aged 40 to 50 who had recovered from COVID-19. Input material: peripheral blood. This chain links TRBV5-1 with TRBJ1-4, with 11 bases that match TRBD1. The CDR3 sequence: CASSSTGTGGANEKLFF. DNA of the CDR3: TGCGCCAGCAGCTCTACCGGGACAGGGGGTGCTAATGAAAAACTGTTTTTT. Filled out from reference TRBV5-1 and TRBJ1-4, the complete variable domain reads KAGVTQTPRYLIKTRGQQVTLSCSPISGHRSVSWYQQTPGQGLQFLFEYFSETQRNKGNFPGRFSGRQFSNSRSEMNVSTLELGDSALYLCASSSTGTGGANEKLFFGSGTQLSVL.